This is a list of T cell receptor beta chains from one sample in a study of T-cell reconstitution after alpha-beta-depleted transplantation in children. TCRdb processed the PCR reads anew with MiXCR; each CDR3 protein has one entry. The profile shows about 610,000 distinct CDR3 sequences, 20% to 30% of them singletons. Specimen: PBMCs, collected before TCRalphabeta/CD19-depleted stem cell transplant. These receptors came from a boy in the first two years of life with Wiskott-Aldrich syndrome, due to receive a stem cell transplant. The CDR3 runs from the conserved cysteine through the conserved F or W. The D gene is left open where the match is weak.

j_call,v_call,d_call,cdr3_aa,cdr3_nt
TRBJ2-1,TRBV6-5,TRBD1,CASRATGGLYNEQFF,TGTGCCAGCAGAGCTACAGGGGGATTATACAATGAGCAGTTCTTC
TRBJ2-5,TRBV10-1,TRBD1,CASSNTGGQETQYF,TGCGCCAGCAGTAATACAGGGGGCCAAGAGACCCAGTACTTC
TRBJ2-3,TRBV9,TRBD2,CASSVGATSGEDTQYF,TGTGCCAGCAGCGTAGGAGCAACTAGCGGTGAAGATACGCAGTATTTT
TRBJ2-3,TRBV20-1,TRBD1,CSAQNRGSTDTQYF,TGCAGTGCGCAGAACAGGGGCTCCACAGATACGCAGTATTTT
TRBJ2-3,TRBV20-1,TRBD2,CSARGGREAATDTQYF,TGCAGTGCTAGAGGTGGCCGGGAGGCTGCCACAGATACGCAGTATTTT
TRBJ2-2,TRBV9,.,CASSGFRDTGELFF,TGTGCCAGCAGCGGCTTCAGGGACACCGGGGAGCTGTTTTTT
TRBJ1-5,TRBV4-1,.,CASSQEGRALSNQPQHF,TGCGCCAGCAGCCAAGAGGGCAGGGCCTTAAGCAATCAGCCCCAGCATTTT
TRBJ2-4,TRBV3-1,.,CASSQNRVRAKNIQYF,TGTGCCAGCAGCCAAAACCGTGTTCGAGCCAAAAACATTCAGTACTTC
TRBJ2-5,TRBV7-7,.,CASSPRWTGSRETQYF,TGTGCCAGCAGCCCGAGGTGGACGGGATCGAGGGAGACCCAGTACTTC
TRBJ1-2,TRBV4-2,.,CASSQEWGFYGYTF,TGTGCCAGCAGCCAAGAGTGGGGCTTCTATGGCTACACCTTC
TRBJ2-5,TRBV5-5,.,CASSYAAEGTQYF,TGTGCCAGCAGCTACGCGGCGGAAGGGACCCAGTACTTC